The 3 T cell receptor beta chains in this list originate from one sample, sequenced in a study of cytomegalovirus exposure and HLA in healthy donors. Amplification used 60 Vbeta primers and 13 Jbeta primers. This table comes from immunoSEQ multiplex PCR, and its TCRdb copy is limited to in-frame clones, with some not included. The sample consists of about 140,000 clones, approximately 64% of them appearing once. Sequencing input: PBMCs. The origin of the receptors is a woman aged 40-49 years in good health and CMV-seronegative.

The chain joins TRBV19 to TRBJ1-2; tentatively, D is TRBD1 (6 bases). Trimming shortened V by 3 bases and J by 8 bases, and 19 bases separated the two germline ends. Germline CDR1 is LNHDA and CDR2 is SQIVND (reference sequence). The CDR3 has 15 amino acids. CDR3 DNA: TGTGCCAGTAGTATGGCCGGGAGGACAGTGGACGGCTACACCTTC. Its protein is CASSMAGRTVDGYTF.

The rearrangement links TRBV7-2 to TRBJ1-5; TRBD1 matches 8 bases. The germline CDR1 and CDR2 sequences are SGHTA and FQGNSA. After removal of 1 base from V and 4 bases from J, the junction contained 6 bases not matched to a gene. This CDR3 spans 16 amino acids. In DNA form, the CDR3 reads TGTGCCAGCAGCTTAGGCCCTGACAGGGGAAATCAGCCCCAGCATTTT. Its protein is CASSLGPDRGNQPQHF.

This chain joins TRBV6-5 and TRBJ2-2; the D gene is possibly TRBD1 (6 bases). Per germline, CDR1 MNHEY and CDR2 SVGAGI. Trimming shortened V by 2 bases and J by 5 bases, and 9 bases separated the two germline ends. The CDR3 consists of 14 residues. The CDR3 reads CASSYAGDTGELFF. For the CDR3, the DNA is TGTGCCAGCAGTTACGCAGGGGATACCGGGGAGCTGTTTTTT.